These 3 T cell receptor beta chains were all obtained from the same sample, sequenced in a study of regulatory T cells in long-lasting Graves disease. Time point indicated: newly diagnosed GD, antithyroid drugs for less than 3 months. After RNA was extracted from PBMCs, the TCR library was made from it. Arm-PCR of CDR3 regions and iRepertoire HTBI primers were used to build TCR beta libraries. TCRdb recomputed calls from the multiplex PCR reads with MiXCR, one row per CDR3 protein. The sample contains approximately 350,000 distinct CDR3 sequences, over 15% of which appear only once. The same data also contributed to another study, on T cells in Graves' hyperthyroidism and ophthalmopathy.

This material consisted of peripheral blood mononuclear cells (PBMCs), taken at new diagnosis, from a patient treated with antithyroid drugs. The receptors originated from a man in his forties or fifties with Graves disease.

This CDR3 reads CASSPRPFQETQYF. The DNA of the CDR3 is TGTGCCAGCAGCCCAAGGCCGTTCCAAGAGACCCAGTACTTC. The chain combines TRBV7-9 with TRBJ2-5; D unresolved. Germline assignment: CDR1 SEHNR and CDR2 FQNEAQ (reference sequence). The V end was cut by 5 bases, the J end by 1 base, with 11 bases between. This CDR3 region has 14 residues.

This clonotype was recorded at least ten times. The chain joins TRBV12-3 or TRBV12-4 to TRBJ1-4; 10 nucleotides align to TRBD1. The trim removed 5 bases at V and 6 bases at J, leaving 6 bases unmatched. This CDR3 has 15 residues. The CDR3 DNA sequence: TGTGCCAGCAGTATCCGGGACAGGGGAGATGAAAAACTGTTTTTT. This gives the protein CASSIRDRGDEKLFF.

The rearrangement links TRBV19 to TRBJ2-1; unclear D gene. V lost 2 bases, J lost 9 bases, and 8 bases lay in between. The V gene's germline CDR1 is LNHDA and CDR2 SQIVND (reference sequence). CDR3 length: 12 residues. The CDR3 nucleotides read TGTGCCAGTAGTATACTAGACGGTGAGCAGTTCTTC. As protein: CASSILDGEQFF.